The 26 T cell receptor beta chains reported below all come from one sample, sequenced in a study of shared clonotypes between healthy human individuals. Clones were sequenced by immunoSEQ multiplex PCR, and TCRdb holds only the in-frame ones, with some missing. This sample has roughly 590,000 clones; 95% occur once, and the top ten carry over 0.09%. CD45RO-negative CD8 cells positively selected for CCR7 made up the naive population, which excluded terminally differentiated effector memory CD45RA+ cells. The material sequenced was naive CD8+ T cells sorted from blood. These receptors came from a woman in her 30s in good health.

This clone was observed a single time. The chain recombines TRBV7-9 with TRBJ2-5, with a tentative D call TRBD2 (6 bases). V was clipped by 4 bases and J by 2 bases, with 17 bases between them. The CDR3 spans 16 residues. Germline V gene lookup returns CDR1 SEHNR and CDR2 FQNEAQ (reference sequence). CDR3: CASSSGTGLRQETQYF. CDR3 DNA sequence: TGTGCCAGCAGCTCGGGGACTGGTCTGAGACAAGAGACCCAGTACTTC.

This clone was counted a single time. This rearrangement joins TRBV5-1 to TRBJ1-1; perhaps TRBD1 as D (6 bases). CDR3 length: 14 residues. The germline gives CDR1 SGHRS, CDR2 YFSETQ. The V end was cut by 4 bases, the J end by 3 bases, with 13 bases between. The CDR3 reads CASSARDTYTEAFF. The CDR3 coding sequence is TGCGCCAGCAGCGCCCGGGACACTTACACTGAAGCTTTCTTT.

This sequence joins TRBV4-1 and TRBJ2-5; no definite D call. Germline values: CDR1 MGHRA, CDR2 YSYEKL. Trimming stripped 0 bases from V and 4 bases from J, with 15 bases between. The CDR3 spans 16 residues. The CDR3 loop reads CASSQDLGSSRETQYF. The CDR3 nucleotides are TGCGCCAGCAGCCAAGATCTCGGGTCCTCCCGAGAGACCCAGTACTTC.

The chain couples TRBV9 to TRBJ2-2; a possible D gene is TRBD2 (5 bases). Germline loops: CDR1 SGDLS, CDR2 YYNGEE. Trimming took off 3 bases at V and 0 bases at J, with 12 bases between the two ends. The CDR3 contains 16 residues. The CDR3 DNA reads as TGTGCCAGCAGCGGGGAGCGGTTCGCGAACACCGGGGAGCTGTTTTTT. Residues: CASSGERFANTGELFF.

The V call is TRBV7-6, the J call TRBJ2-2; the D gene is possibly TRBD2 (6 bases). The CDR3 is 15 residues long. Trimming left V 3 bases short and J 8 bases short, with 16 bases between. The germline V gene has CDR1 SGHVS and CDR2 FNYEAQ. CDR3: CASSFNPQGLGELFF. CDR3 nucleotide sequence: TGTGCCAGCAGCTTCAACCCGCAGGGACTTGGGGAGCTGTTTTTT. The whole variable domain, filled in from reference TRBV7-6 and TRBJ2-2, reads GAGVSQSPRYKVTKRGQDVALRCDPISGHVSLYWYRQALGQGPEFLTYFNYEAQQDKSGLPNDRFSAERPEGSISTLTIQRTEQRDSAMYRCASSFNPQGLGELFFGEGSRLTVL.

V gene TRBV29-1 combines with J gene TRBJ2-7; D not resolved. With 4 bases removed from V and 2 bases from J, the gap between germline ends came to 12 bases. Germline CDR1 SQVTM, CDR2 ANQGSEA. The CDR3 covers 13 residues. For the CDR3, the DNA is TGCAGCGTTGTGACGGCGTCCACCTACGAGCAGTACTTC. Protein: CSVVTASTYEQYF.

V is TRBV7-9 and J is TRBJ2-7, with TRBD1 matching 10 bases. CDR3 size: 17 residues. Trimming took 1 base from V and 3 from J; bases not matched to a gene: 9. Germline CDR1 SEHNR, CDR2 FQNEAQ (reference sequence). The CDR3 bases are TGTGCCAGCAGCTTAGTGGACTGGTGGGACAGGGGCTACGAGCAGTACTTC. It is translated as CASSLVDWWDRGYEQYF.

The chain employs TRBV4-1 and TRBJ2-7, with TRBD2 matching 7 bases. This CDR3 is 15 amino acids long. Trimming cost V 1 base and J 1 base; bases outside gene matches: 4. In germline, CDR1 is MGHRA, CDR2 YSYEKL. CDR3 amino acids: CASSQAQRGSYEQYF. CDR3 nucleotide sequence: TGCGCCAGCAGCCAAGCTCAGCGGGGATCCTACGAGCAGTACTTC.

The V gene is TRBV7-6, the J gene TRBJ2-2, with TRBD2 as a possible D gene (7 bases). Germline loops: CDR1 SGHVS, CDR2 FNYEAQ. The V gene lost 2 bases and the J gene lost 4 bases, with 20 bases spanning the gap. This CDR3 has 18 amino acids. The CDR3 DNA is TGTGCCAGCAGCTTATTCGTGGGGGGGGCACCCGTCACCGGGGAGCTGTTTTTT. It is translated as CASSLFVGGAPVTGELFF.

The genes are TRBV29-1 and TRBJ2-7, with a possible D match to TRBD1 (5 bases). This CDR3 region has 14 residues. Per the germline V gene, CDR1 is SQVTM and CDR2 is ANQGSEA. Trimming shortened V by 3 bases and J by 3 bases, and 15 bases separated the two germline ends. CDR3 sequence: CSVEWGTGDYEQYF. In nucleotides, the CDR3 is TGCAGCGTTGAGTGGGGCACGGGTGACTACGAGCAGTACTTC.

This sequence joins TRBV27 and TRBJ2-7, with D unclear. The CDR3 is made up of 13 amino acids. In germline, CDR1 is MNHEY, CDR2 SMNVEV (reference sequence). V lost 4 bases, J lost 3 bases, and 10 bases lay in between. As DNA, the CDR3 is TGTGCCAGCAGTTCCTACTGGTTCTACGAGCAGTACTTC. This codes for CASSSYWFYEQYF.

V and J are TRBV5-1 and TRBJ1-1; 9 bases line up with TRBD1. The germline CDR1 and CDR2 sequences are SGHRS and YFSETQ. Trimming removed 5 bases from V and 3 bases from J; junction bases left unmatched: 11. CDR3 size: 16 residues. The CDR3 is CASRPPGQGYDTEAFF. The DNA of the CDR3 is TGCGCCAGCAGACCTCCGGGACAGGGCTATGACACTGAAGCTTTCTTT. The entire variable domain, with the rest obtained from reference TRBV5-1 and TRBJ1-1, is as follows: KAGVTQTPRYLIKTRGQQVTLSCSPISGHRSVSWYQQTPGQGLQFLFEYFSETQRNKGNFPGRFSGRQFSNSRSEMNVSTLELGDSALYLCASRPPGQGYDTEAFFGQGTRLTVV.

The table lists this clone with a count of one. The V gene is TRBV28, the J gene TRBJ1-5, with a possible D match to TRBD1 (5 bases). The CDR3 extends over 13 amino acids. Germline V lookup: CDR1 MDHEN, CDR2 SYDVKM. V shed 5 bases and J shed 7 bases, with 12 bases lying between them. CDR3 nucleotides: TGTGCCAGCAGTCTCCGGGGGTACCAGCCCCAGCATTTT. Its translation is CASSLRGYQPQHF.

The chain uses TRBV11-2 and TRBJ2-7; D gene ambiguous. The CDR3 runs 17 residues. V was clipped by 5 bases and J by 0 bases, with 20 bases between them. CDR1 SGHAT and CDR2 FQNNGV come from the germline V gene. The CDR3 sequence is CASSQSPTGRSSYEQYF. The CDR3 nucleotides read TGTGCCAGCAGCCAGTCACCAACCGGCAGAAGCTCCTACGAGCAGTACTTC.

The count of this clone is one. In DNA form, the CDR3 reads TGCGCCAGCAGCCCTCTTCCATCCAGGGGTCACAATGAGCAGTTCTTC. Encoded protein: CASSPLPSRGHNEQFF. This chain uses TRBV5-1 with TRBJ2-1; possible D gene TRBD1, 6 bases. In germline, CDR1 is SGHRS, CDR2 YFSETQ. V was trimmed by 4 bases and J by 5 bases, leaving 19 bases between them. The CDR3 consists of 16 residues. The variable domain in full, completed from reference TRBV5-1 and TRBJ2-1, reads KAGVTQTPRYLIKTRGQQVTLSCSPISGHRSVSWYQQTPGQGLQFLFEYFSETQRNKGNFPGRFSGRQFSNSRSEMNVSTLELGDSALYLCASSPLPSRGHNEQFFGPGTRLTVL.

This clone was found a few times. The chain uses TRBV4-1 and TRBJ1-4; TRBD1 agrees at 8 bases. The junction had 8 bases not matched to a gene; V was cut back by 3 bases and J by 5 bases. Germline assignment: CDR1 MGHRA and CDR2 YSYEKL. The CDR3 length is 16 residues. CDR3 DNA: TGCGCCAGCAGCCAGACTAGGACAGGGTCAAATGAAAAACTGTTTTTT. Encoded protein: CASSQTRTGSNEKLFF.

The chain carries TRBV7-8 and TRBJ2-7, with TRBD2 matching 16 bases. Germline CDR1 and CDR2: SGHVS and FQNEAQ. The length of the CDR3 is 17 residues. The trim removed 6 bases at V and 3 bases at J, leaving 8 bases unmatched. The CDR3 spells CASSPGLAGGIHYEQYF. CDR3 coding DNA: TGTGCCAGCAGTCCGGGACTAGCGGGAGGGATTCACTACGAGCAGTACTTC.

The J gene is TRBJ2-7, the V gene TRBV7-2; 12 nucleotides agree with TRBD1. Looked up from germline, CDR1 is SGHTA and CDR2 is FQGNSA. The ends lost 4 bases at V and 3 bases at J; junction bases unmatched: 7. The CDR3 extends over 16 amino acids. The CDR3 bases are TGTGCCAGCAGCTCACGGGGACAGGGGGCGCGCTACGAGCAGTACTTC. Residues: CASSSRGQGARYEQYF.

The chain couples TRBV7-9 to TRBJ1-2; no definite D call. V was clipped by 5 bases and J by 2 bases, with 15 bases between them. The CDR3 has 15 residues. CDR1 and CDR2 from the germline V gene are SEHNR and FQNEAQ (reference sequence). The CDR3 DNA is TGTGCCAGCAGCCGAGACCCCGTCCCCAACTATGGCTACACCTTC. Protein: CASSRDPVPNYGYTF. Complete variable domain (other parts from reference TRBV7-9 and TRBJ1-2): DTGVSQNPRHKITKRGQNVTFRCDPISEHNRLYWYRQTLGQGPEFLTYFQNEAQLEKSRLLSDRFSAERPKGSFSTLEIQRTEQGDSAMYLCASSRDPVPNYGYTFGSGTRLTVV.

The CDR3 DNA reads as TGTGCCAGCAGCATTCTCCGAACTAGCGGAGTACAAGAGACCCAGTACTTC. Translated, it gives CASSILRTSGVQETQYF. The rearrangement joins TRBV28 to TRBJ2-5; the match to TRBD2 covers 8 bases. CDR1 is MDHEN, CDR2 SYDVKM, per germline. The CDR3 consists of 17 residues. V dropped 6 bases and J dropped 2; count of bases not matched to a gene: 14.

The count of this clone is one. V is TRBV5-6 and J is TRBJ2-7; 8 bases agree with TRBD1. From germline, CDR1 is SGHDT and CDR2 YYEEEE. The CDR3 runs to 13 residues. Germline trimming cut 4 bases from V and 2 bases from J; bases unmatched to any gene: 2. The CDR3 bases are TGTGCCAGCAGCGGGGACAGGACCTACGAGCAGTACTTC. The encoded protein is CASSGDRTYEQYF.

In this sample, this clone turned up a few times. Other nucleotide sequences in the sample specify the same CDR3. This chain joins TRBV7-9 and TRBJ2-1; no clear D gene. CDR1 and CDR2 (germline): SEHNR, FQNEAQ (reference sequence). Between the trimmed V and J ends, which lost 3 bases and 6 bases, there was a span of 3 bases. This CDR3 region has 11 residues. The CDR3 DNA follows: TGTGCCAGCAGCTTGGGCAATGAGCAGTTCTTC. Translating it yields CASSLGNEQFF.

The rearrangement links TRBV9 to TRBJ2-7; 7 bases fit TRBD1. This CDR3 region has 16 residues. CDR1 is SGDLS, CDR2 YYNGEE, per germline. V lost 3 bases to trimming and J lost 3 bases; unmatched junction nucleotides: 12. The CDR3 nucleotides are TGTGCCAGCAGCGAAGGGACAGCCAAGCGGCACTACGAGCAGTACTTC. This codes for CASSEGTAKRHYEQYF.

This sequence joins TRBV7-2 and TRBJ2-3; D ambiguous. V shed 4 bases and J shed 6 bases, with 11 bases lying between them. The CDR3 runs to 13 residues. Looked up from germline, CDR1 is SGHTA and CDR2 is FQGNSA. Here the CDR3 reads CASSYPPDDTQYF. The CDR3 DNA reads TGTGCCAGCAGCTACCCCCCGGACGATACGCAGTATTTT.

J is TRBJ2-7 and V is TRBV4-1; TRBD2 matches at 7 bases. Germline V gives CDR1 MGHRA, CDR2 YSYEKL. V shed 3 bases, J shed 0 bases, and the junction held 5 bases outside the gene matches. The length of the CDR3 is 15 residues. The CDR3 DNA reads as TGCGCCAGCAGCCAGGTAGGCGGGAGCTCCTACGAGCAGTACTTC. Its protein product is CASSQVGGSSYEQYF.

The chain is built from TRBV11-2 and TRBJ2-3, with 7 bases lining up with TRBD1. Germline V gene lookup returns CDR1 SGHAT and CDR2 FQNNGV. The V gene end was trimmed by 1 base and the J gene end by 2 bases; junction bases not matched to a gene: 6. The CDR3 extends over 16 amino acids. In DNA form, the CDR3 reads TGTGCCAGCAGCTTAGGCGTAGGGACAGCCACAGATACGCAGTATTTT. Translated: CASSLGVGTATDTQYF.